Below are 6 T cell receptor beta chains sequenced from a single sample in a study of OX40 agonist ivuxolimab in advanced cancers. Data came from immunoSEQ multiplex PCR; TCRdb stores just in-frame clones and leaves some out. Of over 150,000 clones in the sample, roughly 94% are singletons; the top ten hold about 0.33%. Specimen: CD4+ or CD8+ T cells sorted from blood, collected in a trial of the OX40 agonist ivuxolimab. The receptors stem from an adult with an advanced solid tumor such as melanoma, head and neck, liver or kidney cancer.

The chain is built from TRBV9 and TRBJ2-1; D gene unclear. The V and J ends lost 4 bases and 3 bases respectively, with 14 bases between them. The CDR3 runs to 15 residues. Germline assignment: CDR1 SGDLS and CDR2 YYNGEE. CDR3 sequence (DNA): TGTGCCAGCAGCAAGGGTACTGGCAGCTACAATGAGCAGTTCTTC. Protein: CASSKGTGSYNEQFF.

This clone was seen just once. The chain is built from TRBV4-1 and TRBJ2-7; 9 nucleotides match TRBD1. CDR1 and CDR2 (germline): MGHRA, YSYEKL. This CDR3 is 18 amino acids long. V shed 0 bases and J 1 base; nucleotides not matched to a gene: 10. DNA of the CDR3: TGCGCCAGCAGCCAAGAAGGTTGGGACAGGGTGGGATCCTACGAGCAGTACTTC. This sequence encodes CASSQEGWDRVGSYEQYF.

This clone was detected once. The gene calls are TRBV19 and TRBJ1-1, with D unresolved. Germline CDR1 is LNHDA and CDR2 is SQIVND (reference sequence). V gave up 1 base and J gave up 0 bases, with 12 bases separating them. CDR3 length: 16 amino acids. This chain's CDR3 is CASSIVPTDVNTEAFF. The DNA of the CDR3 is TGTGCCAGTAGTATAGTTCCCACAGACGTGAACACTGAAGCTTTCTTT.

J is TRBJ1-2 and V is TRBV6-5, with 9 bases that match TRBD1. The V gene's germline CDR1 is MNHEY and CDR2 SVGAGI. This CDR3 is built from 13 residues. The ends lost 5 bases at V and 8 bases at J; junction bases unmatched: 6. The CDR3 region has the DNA TGTGCCAGCAGTCAACAGGGGGCCCGGGGCTACACCTTC. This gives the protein CASSQQGARGYTF.

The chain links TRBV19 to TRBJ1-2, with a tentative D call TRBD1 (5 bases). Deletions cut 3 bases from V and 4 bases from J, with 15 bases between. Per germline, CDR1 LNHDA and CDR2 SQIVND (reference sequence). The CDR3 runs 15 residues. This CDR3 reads CASSITERGGYGYTF. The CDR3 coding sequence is TGTGCCAGTAGTATTACGGAACGGGGCGGCTATGGCTACACCTTC.

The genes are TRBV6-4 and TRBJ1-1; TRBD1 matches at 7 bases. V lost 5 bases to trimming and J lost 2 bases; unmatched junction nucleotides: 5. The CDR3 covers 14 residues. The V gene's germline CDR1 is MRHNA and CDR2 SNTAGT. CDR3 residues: CASSPGTDNTEAFF. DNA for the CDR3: TGTGCCAGCAGTCCCGGGACAGACAACACTGAAGCTTTCTTT.